A selection of T cell receptor beta chains follows, all from one sample in a study of blood T cell repertoires in COVID-19. The table came from immunoSEQ multiplex PCR; TCRdb's copy has only in-frame clones and leaves some out. The table includes 150,000 to 200,000 clones, roughly nine tenths detected once. Sequencing input: peripheral blood. All receptors come from a woman in her sixties or seventies with COVID-19, enrolled during active disease. Each CDR3 is given with its conserved first and last residue. Each record gives: clone size, V gene, J gene, D gene, CDR3 protein, CDR3 DNA. The D gene is left open where the match is weak. Size values are once, few and many counts, or a class for expanded clones, and some rows have none.

clone size: once
V gene: TRBV7-2
J gene: TRBJ1-1
D gene: NA
CDR3 protein: CASTRQPNTEAFF
CDR3 DNA: TGTGCCAGCACCCGACAGCCTAACACTGAAGCTTTCTTT

clone size: once
V gene: TRBV19
J gene: TRBJ1-6
D gene: NA
CDR3 protein: CASTYSLGYNSPLHF
CDR3 DNA: TGTGCCAGTACGTACAGCCTTGGATATAATTCACCCCTCCACTTT

clone size: once
V gene: TRBV15
J gene: TRBJ2-1
D gene: TRBD1
CDR3 protein: CATNVDRVGEQFF
CDR3 DNA: TGTGCCACCAACGTTGACAGGGTAGGCGAGCAGTTCTTC

clone size: NA
V gene: TRBV24-1
J gene: TRBJ1-4
D gene: NA
CDR3 protein: CATSDLQLRQPGEKLFF
CDR3 DNA: TGTGCCACCAGTGATTTGCAATTGAGGCAGCCTGGGGAAAAACTGTTTTTT

clone size: NA
V gene: TRBV19
J gene: TRBJ2-7
D gene: NA
CDR3 protein: CASRRAVGQIYEQYF
CDR3 DNA: TGTGCCAGTAGGAGAGCAGTAGGACAGATCTACGAGCAGTACTTC

clone size: once
V gene: TRBV5-4
J gene: TRBJ1-1
D gene: NA
CDR3 protein: CASSLSVNTEAFF
CDR3 DNA: TGTGCCAGCAGCTTGTCGGTGAACACTGAAGCTTTCTTT

clone size: NA
V gene: TRBV10-3
J gene: TRBJ1-5
D gene: TRBD1
CDR3 protein: CAISVRQGTDQPQHF
CDR3 DNA: TGTGCCATCAGCGTCCGACAGGGCACAGATCAGCCCCAGCATTTT

clone size: NA
V gene: TRBV5-1
J gene: TRBJ1-2
D gene: TRBD1
CDR3 protein: CASSIRGTANYGYTF
CDR3 DNA: TGCGCCAGCAGTATTCGTGGGACAGCTAACTATGGCTACACCTTC

clone size: NA
V gene: TRBV29-1
J gene: TRBJ1-1
D gene: NA
CDR3 protein: CSVDDRLNTEAFF
CDR3 DNA: TGCAGCGTTGATGACAGGCTTAACACTGAAGCTTTCTTT

clone size: NA
V gene: TRBV10-3
J gene: TRBJ1-2
D gene: NA
CDR3 protein: CAISRTDYGYTF
CDR3 DNA: TGTGCCATCAGCCGGACAGACTATGGCTACACCTTC

clone size: NA
V gene: TRBV10-3
J gene: TRBJ2-3
D gene: TRBD1
CDR3 protein: CAISEPGQGRSRPQYF
CDR3 DNA: TGTGCCATCAGTGAGCCGGGACAGGGACGGTCACGACCGCAGTATTTT

clone size: NA
V gene: TRBV24-1
J gene: TRBJ2-1
D gene: NA
CDR3 protein: CATSDSNLNEQFF
CDR3 DNA: TGTGCCACCTCCGACAGTAATCTCAATGAGCAGTTCTTC

clone size: NA
V gene: TRBV27
J gene: TRBJ2-7
D gene: NA
CDR3 protein: CASSLRGSYEQYF
CDR3 DNA: TGTGCCAGCAGTTTAAGGGGTTCCTACGAGCAGTACTTC

clone size: NA
V gene: TRBV19
J gene: TRBJ2-7
D gene: NA
CDR3 protein: CASSEGDVVYEQYF
CDR3 DNA: TGTGCCAGTAGTGAGGGGGACGTCGTCTACGAGCAGTACTTC

clone size: NA
V gene: TRBV4-3
J gene: TRBJ2-7
D gene: NA
CDR3 protein: CASSQGRGSSYEQYF
CDR3 DNA: TGCGCCAGCAGCCAAGGAAGGGGTAGTTCCTACGAGCAGTACTTC

clone size: NA
V gene: TRBV27
J gene: TRBJ1-1
D gene: TRBD1
CDR3 protein: CASSGGQTNTEAFF
CDR3 DNA: TGTGCCAGCTCTGGGGGACAGACGAACACTGAAGCTTTCTTT